One and the same sample provided the 2 T cell receptor beta chains below, sequenced in a study of monozygotic twins with inflammatory bowel disease. From the 5' RACE reads, TCRdb lists one entry per CDR3 protein and no DNA. The specimen's table records 400,000 to 500,000 distinct CDR3 sequences. The sequencing sample was made of blood. The receptors were gathered from a human donor with ulcerative colitis or Crohn's disease, or a healthy co-twin of an affected twin (not recorded which).

CDR3 protein: CASSPSAGGPGTGELFF. The J gene is TRBJ2-2, the V gene TRBV4-1; TCRdb gives TRBD2 as the D gene, but with no DNA this cannot be confirmed. Germline-derived CDR1 and CDR2 are MGHRA and YSYEKL. The CDR3 covers 17 residues.

This rearrangement joins TRBV28 to TRBJ2-7; no DNA is available, so the TRBD2 call from TCRdb remains unchecked. Germline assignment: CDR1 MDHEN and CDR2 SYDVKM. The CDR3 consists of 12 residues. The CDR3 protein is CASETSGYEQYF.